The source of this T cell receptor beta chain is a study of blood T cells in healthy people across ages. The authors ran a second PCR of about 7 to 11 cycles using a sample-barcoded 5' primer and a J-beta primer mix. Each CDR3 protein is one row after TCRdb ran MiXCR on the 5' RACE reads. The data show fewer than 2,000,000 distinct CDR3 sequences, roughly two fifths seen once. V lost 3 bases to trimming and J lost 4 bases, with 10 bases between them. Germline V gene sequence: CDR1 MNHNY, CDR2 SVGAGI (reference sequence). The CDR3 has 14 residues. The gene calls are TRBV6-6 and TRBJ2-1, with D unclear. The sequenced sample consisted of blood. The TCR sequence derives from a human donor in good health. For the CDR3, the DNA is TGTGCCAGCAGTTATAATCCCAGGTACAATGAGCAGTTCTTC. It specifies CASSYNPRYNEQFF.